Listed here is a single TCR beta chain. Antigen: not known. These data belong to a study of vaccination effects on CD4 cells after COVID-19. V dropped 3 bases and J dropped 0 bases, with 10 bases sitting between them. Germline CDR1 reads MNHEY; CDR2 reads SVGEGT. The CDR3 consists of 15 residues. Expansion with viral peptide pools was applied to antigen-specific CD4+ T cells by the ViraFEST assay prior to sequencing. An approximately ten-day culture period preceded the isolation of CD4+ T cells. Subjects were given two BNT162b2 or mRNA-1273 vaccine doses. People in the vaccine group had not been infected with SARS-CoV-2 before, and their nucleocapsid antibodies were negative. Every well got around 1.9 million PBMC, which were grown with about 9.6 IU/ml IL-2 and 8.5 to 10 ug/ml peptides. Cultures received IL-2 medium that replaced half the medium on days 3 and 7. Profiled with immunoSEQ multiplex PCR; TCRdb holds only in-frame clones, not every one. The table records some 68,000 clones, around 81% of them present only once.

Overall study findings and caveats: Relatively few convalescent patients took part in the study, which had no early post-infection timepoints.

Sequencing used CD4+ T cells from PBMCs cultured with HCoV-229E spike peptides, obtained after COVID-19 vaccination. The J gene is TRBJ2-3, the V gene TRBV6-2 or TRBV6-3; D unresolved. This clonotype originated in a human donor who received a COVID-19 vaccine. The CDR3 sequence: CASSYEVTSTDTQYF. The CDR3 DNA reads TGTGCCAGCAGTTATGAGGTCACCAGCACAGATACGCAGTATTTT.